The 13 T cell receptor beta chains in this list originate from one sample, sequenced in a study of a mutant IDH1 vaccine in newly diagnosed glioma. Sequencing used immunoSEQ multiplex PCR; TCRdb keeps in-frame clones, though not all of them. The sample records tens of thousands of clones, approximately 85% being singletons. Sample time point: week 5, during vaccination. The investigators gave 300 ug of mutant IDH1 20-mer peptide in each vaccine dose, together with topical imiquimod. No antigen is known for these receptors. Sequenced material: PBMCs, taken from a glioma patient whose treatment included an IDH1 peptide vaccine. The receptor set was obtained from a man aged 35 to 55 with glioma.

The chain is built from TRBV28 and TRBJ1-1, with D uncertain. V gave up 7 bases and J gave up 0 bases, with 12 bases separating them. The V gene's germline CDR1 is MDHEN and CDR2 SYDVKM. The CDR3 length is 14 residues. Here the CDR3 DNA reads TGTGCCAGCATTGTTCTCAACTTGAACACTGAAGCTTTCTTT. Translation: CASIVLNLNTEAFF.

The V call is TRBV19, the J call TRBJ2-5, with a weak D call TRBD2 (5 bases). The germline V gene encodes CDR1 LNHDA and CDR2 SQIVND (reference sequence). CDR3 length: 12 residues. V dropped 6 bases and J dropped 5 bases, with 10 bases sitting between them. In DNA, the CDR3 is TGTGCCAGTAGACAGTCGGGGGAGACCCAGTACTTC. Amino acids: CASRQSGETQYF.

The chain has TRBV7-9 and TRBJ1-2; TRBD1 is a possible D gene (6 bases). Per the germline V gene, CDR1 is SEHNR and CDR2 is FQNEAQ (reference sequence). The CDR3 has 17 amino acids. With 5 bases removed from V and 1 base from J, the gap between germline ends came to 20 bases. The CDR3 sequence is CASSHKAGGADNYGYTF. The CDR3 bases are TGTGCCAGCAGCCACAAAGCGGGGGGCGCTGATAACTATGGCTACACCTTC.

The chain links TRBV7-8 to TRBJ1-1; D gene ambiguous. Germline V gene data show CDR1 as SGHVS and CDR2 as FQNEAQ. CDR3 length: 11 amino acids. Trimming left V 2 bases short and J 11 bases short, with 9 bases between. CDR3 in amino acids: CASSLNDWAFF. The DNA for the CDR3 is TGTGCCAGCAGCTTAAACGACTGGGCTTTCTTT.

The V and J genes are TRBV18 and TRBJ2-7; 7 bases align to TRBD2. Trimming at V came to 5 bases and at J to 5 bases, leaving 3 bases not matched to a gene. In germline, CDR1 is KGHSH, CDR2 LQKENI. This CDR3 is 12 amino acids long. The CDR3: CASSGLGNEQYF. In nucleotides, the CDR3 is TGTGCCAGCTCAGGACTAGGGAACGAGCAGTACTTC.

The V and J genes are TRBV27 and TRBJ2-7; D unresolved. V was trimmed by 0 bases and J by 0 bases, leaving 12 bases between them. CDR3 length equals 16 residues. Germline loops: CDR1 MNHEY, CDR2 SMNVEV (reference sequence). This chain's CDR3 is CASSLSSSLSSYEQYF. The CDR3 DNA is TGTGCCAGCAGTTTATCGTCCTCCCTGAGCTCCTACGAGCAGTACTTC.

The CDR3 DNA follows: TGTGCCAGCAGCTTAGATAGGAGGACCTCCTACGAGCAGTACTTC. Its translation is CASSLDRRTSYEQYF. This chain connects TRBV7-6 to TRBJ2-7; maybe TRBD2 (5 bases). This CDR3 is built from 15 residues. CDR1 is SGHVS, CDR2 FNYEAQ, per germline. Trimming cost V 1 base and J 0 bases, with 10 bases left between them.

The chain has TRBV19 and TRBJ1-4; 7 bases are shared with TRBD1. The ends lost 3 bases at V and 7 bases at J; junction bases unmatched: 5. The CDR3 loop spans 14 amino acids. Germline CDR1 reads LNHDA; CDR2 reads SQIVND (reference sequence). This CDR3 is CASSIGGDSEKLFF. Here the CDR3 DNA reads TGTGCCAGTAGTATCGGGGGGGACAGTGAAAAACTGTTTTTT.

The gene calls are TRBV25-1 and TRBJ2-3; tentative D call: TRBD1 (6 bases). The CDR3 sequence is 15 residues long. Germline loops: CDR1 MGHDK, CDR2 SYGVNS. Trimming removed 3 bases from V and 3 bases from J, with 13 bases in between. The CDR3 reads CASSDRSRGTDTQYF. CDR3 nucleotide sequence: TGTGCCAGCAGTGATCGGAGCAGGGGAACAGATACGCAGTATTTT.

J is TRBJ1-2 and V is TRBV7-2, with 8 bases fitting TRBD1. The V gene end was trimmed by 5 bases and the J gene end by 5 bases; junction bases not matched to a gene: 4. This CDR3 comprises 13 residues. Per germline, CDR1 SGHTA and CDR2 FQGNSA. In DNA, the CDR3 is TGTGCCAGCAGCAACCGACAGGGGTATGGCTACACCTTC. Translating it yields CASSNRQGYGYTF.

The chain joins TRBV11-2 to TRBJ2-2; unclear D gene. The CDR3 runs to 14 residues. Trimming removed 2 bases at V and 1 base at J, with 5 bases between. Germline CDR1 SGHAT, CDR2 FQNNGV. The CDR3 DNA reads as TGTGCCAGCAGCTTATGGCAGAACACCGGGGAGCTGTTTTTT. Translated: CASSLWQNTGELFF.

J is TRBJ2-7 and V is TRBV5-6, with unresolved D. Germline CDR1 reads SGHDT; CDR2 reads YYEEEE. The CDR3 has 12 residues. Trimming pared 4 bases from V and 0 bases from J, leaving 5 bases between. The CDR3 DNA is TGTGCCAGCAGCGGAGACTCCTACGAGCAGTACTTC. This translates into CASSGDSYEQYF.

The chain links TRBV28 to TRBJ1-4; D unresolved. Germline CDR1 reads MDHEN; CDR2 reads SYDVKM. V lost 5 bases, J lost 5 bases, and 15 bases lay in between. The CDR3 loop spans 15 amino acids. The CDR3 DNA is TGTGCCAGCAGTCTCCTTGGTATTGGGAATGAAAAACTGTTTTTT. It yields the protein CASSLLGIGNEKLFF.